Included here is one T cell receptor (beta chain) sequence, with context. The source of the sample is a study of shared T cell receptors in the human thymus. This CDR3 contains 17 residues. The germline CDR1 and CDR2 sequences are SGHRS and YFSETQ. Trimming cost V 4 bases and J 0 bases; bases outside gene matches: 7. The assay was immunoSEQ multiplex PCR, and TCRdb's table has in-frame clones only and misses some. The table records about 380,000 clones, 95% of them present only once. This clonotype was obtained from a human donor. The J gene is TRBJ2-6, the V gene TRBV5-1, with 7 bases identical to TRBD1. The sequencing input was thymocytes. CDR3 region: CASSHPDRSSGANVLTF. The CDR3 coding sequence is TGCGCCAGCAGCCATCCGGACAGGAGCTCTGGGGCCAACGTCCTGACTTTC. The full variable domain, rest sourced from reference TRBV5-1 and TRBJ2-6, is KAGVTQTPRYLIKTRGQQVTLSCSPISGHRSVSWYQQTPGQGLQFLFEYFSETQRNKGNFPGRFSGRQFSNSRSEMNVSTLELGDSALYLCASSHPDRSSGANVLTFGAGSRLTVL.